This T cell receptor beta chain was documented in a study of cytomegalovirus exposure and HLA in healthy donors. Study at large: Earlier findings included more than 95 million unique TCR beta sequences obtained from about 179 million T cells.

Overall study findings and caveats: A later analysis found TCR association rates differed by HLA locus, highest for DRB1 and lowest for HLA-C. A prior analysis recorded that most TCR beta V segments were productive about 87% or about 30% of the time.

This clone came up a few times. What it recognizes is unknown. Germline CDR1 is LNHDA and CDR2 is SQIVND (reference sequence). V gave up 0 bases and J gave up 6 bases; unmatched junction bases: 17. The CDR3 spans 21 residues. The PCR ran on 60 Vbeta and 13 Jbeta primers. Some clones are missing from TCRdb's copy, which holds only in-frame ones; the method was immunoSEQ multiplex PCR. The sample contains about 160,000 clones, about 68% of which appear only once. This sequence originates from a female donor in good health and CMV-seronegative. This chain joins TRBV19 and TRBJ2-1, with 13 bases matching TRBD2. The sequencing input was PBMCs. The CDR3, as DNA: TGTGCCAGTAGTATAGATCTGCCCGGTCGCGGACTAGCGGGAGCGTCCAATGAGCAGTTCTTC. Encoded protein: CASSIDLPGRGLAGASNEQFF.